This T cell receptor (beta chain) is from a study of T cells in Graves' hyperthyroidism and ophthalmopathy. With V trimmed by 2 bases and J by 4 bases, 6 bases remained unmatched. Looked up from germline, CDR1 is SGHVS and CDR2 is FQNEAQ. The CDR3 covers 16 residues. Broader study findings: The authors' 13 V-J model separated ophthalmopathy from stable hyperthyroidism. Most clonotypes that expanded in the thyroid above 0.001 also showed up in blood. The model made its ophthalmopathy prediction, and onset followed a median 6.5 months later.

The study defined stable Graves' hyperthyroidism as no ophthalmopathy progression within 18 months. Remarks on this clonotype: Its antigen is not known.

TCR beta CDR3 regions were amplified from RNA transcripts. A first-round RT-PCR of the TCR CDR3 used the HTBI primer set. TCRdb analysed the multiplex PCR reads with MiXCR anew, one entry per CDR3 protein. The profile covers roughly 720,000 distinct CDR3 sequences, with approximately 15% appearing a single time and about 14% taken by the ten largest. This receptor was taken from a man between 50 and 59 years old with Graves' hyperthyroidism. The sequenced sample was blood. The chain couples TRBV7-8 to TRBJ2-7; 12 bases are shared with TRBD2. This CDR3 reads CASSLPLAGGLYEQYF. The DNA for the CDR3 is TGTGCCAGCAGCTTACCTCTAGCGGGAGGGCTTTACGAGCAGTACTTC.